This entry lists 10 T cell receptor beta chains sequenced from one sample in a study of T cells after yellow fever vaccination. Using its own MiXCR run on the 5' RACE reads, TCRdb lists one record per CDR3 protein. The sample contains about 630,000 distinct CDR3 sequences, approximately 13% of which appear only once. Here the sequenced sample was PBMCs, taken on the day of the yellow fever booster vaccination. The receptors derive from a man aged 30 to 39 who received the YFV17D yellow fever vaccine.

The chain carries TRBV2 and TRBJ2-2; D perhaps matches TRBD2 (6 bases). Looked up from germline, CDR1 is SNHLY and CDR2 is FYNNEI. The V gene lost 8 bases and the J gene lost 6 bases, with 7 bases spanning the gap. The CDR3 has 11 residues. DNA for the CDR3: TGTGCCAGCGGGGACTCCGGGGAGCTGTTTTTT. Protein: CASGDSGELFF.

J is TRBJ1-6 and V is TRBV5-5; no definite D call. V lost 4 bases to trimming and J lost 4 bases, with 12 bases between them. The CDR3 loop spans 15 amino acids. Germline V gene sequence: CDR1 SGHKS, CDR2 YYEKEE (reference sequence). The CDR3 coding sequence is TGTGCCAGCAGCCCCAGGACGGCTTATAATTCACCCCTCCACTTT. Its translation is CASSPRTAYNSPLHF.

This sequence joins TRBV6-1 and TRBJ1-1; maybe TRBD1 (6 bases). CDR1 and CDR2 (germline): MNHNS, SASEGT. The CDR3 spans 13 residues. In DNA, the CDR3 is TGTGCTGGGACTTTTGCGAGGGGGACTGAAGCTTTCTTT. Its translation is CAGTFARGTEAFF.

This clonotype was seen only a few times. V is TRBV3-1 and J is TRBJ1-6; maybe TRBD1 (6 bases). There are 14 residues in the CDR3. Trimming pared 3 bases from V and 10 bases from J, leaving 13 bases between. CDR1 is LGHDT, CDR2 YNNKEL, per germline (reference sequence). CDR3 sequence: CASSHTGRESPLHF. CDR3 DNA sequence: TGTGCCAGCAGCCATACAGGGAGGGAATCACCCCTCCACTTT.

The chain is built from TRBV30 and TRBJ2-5; 10 bases align to TRBD2. The CDR3 contains 14 residues. V dropped 5 bases and J dropped 5; count of bases not matched to a gene: 8. Germline CDR1 is GTSNPN and CDR2 is SVGIG (reference sequence). CDR3 region: CAWSPGLAMETQYF. CDR3 nucleotides: TGTGCCTGGTCCCCGGGACTAGCGATGGAGACCCAGTACTTC. The whole variable domain, filled in from reference TRBV30 and TRBJ2-5, reads SQTIHQWPATLVQPVGSPLSLECTVEGTSNPNLYWYRQAAGRGLQLLFYSVGIGQISSEVPQNLSASRPQDRQFILSSKKLLLSDSGFYLCAWSPGLAMETQYFGPGTRLLVL.

The CDR3 protein is CASSQDGGSGYTF. The CDR3 DNA follows: TGTGCCAGCAGCCAAGACGGGGGCTCTGGCTACACCTTC. The chain recombines TRBV3-1 with TRBJ1-2; D possibly corresponds to TRBD1 (6 bases). With 0 bases removed from V and 7 bases from J, the gap between germline ends came to 9 bases. Germline-derived CDR1 and CDR2 are LGHDT and YNNKEL (reference sequence). The CDR3 covers 13 residues.

The chain employs TRBV7-2 and TRBJ2-7; 9 positions match TRBD2. The J segment lost 0 bases and the V segment lost 5 bases, leaving 5 bases of the junction unmatched. Germline lookup yields CDR1 SGHTA and CDR2 FQGNSA. The CDR3 extends over 15 amino acids. The DNA for the CDR3 is TGTGCCAGCAGCCTTAGCGGGGGATACTCCTACGAGCAGTACTTC. It yields the protein CASSLSGGYSYEQYF.

V and J are TRBV7-2 and TRBJ1-3; D may be TRBD1 (6 bases). The CDR3 is 15 residues long. With 1 base removed from V and 1 base from J, the gap between germline ends came to 8 bases. Germline loops: CDR1 SGHTA, CDR2 FQGNSA. CDR3 sequence: CASSLGGGSGNTIYF. CDR3 DNA: TGTGCCAGCAGCTTAGGAGGGGGTTCTGGAAACACCATATATTTT. The full variable domain, completed using reference TRBV7-2 and TRBJ1-3, is GAGVSQSPSNKVTEKGKDVELRCDPISGHTALYWYRQSLGQGLEFLIYFQGNSAPDKSGLPSDRFSAERTGGSVSTLTIQRTQQEDSAVYLCASSLGGGSGNTIYFGEGSWLTVV.

V usage is TRBV5-1 and J usage is TRBJ2-1; 7 bases are a match to TRBD1. The germline CDR1 and CDR2 sequences are SGHRS and YFSETQ. The ends lost 4 bases at V and 2 bases at J; junction bases unmatched: 9. This CDR3 spans 16 amino acids. CDR3 nucleotides: TGCGCCAGCAGCCCTTTAACAGGGGACGCCTACAATGAGCAGTTCTTC. Translated, it gives CASSPLTGDAYNEQFF.

This clonotype has more than one count but fewer than ten. The J gene is TRBJ2-5, the V gene TRBV19; 12 bases line up with TRBD2. V trimming: 5 bases; J trimming: 0 bases; junction bases outside the gene matches: 13. The CDR3 loop spans 19 amino acids. CDR1 LNHDA and CDR2 SQIVND come from the germline V gene (reference sequence). This chain's CDR3 is CASSPRGGTSGRYQETQYF. The CDR3 region has the DNA TGTGCCAGTAGTCCTAGAGGCGGGACTAGCGGGCGATACCAAGAGACCCAGTACTTC.